The 31 T cell receptor beta chains below come from one sample, sequenced in a study of T cell changes during pregnancy in multiple sclerosis. Sequenced by immunoSEQ multiplex PCR; TCRdb stores in-frame clones only, minus some. The profile covers 65,000 to 75,000 clones, with roughly 92% appearing a single time and 2.5% to 3.5% taken by the ten largest. The sequenced sample was CD8+ T cells from peripheral blood mononuclear cells, obtained in the third trimester of pregnancy. The origin of the receptors is a female donor in good health, enrolled as a control in a pregnancy study.

The V gene is TRBV19, the J gene TRBJ2-1, with TRBD1 identical over 8 bases. Germline V gene data show CDR1 as LNHDA and CDR2 as SQIVND (reference sequence). Losses at the gene ends were 6 bases for V and 7 bases for J; bases not matched to a gene: 20. The CDR3 extends over 18 amino acids. The chain's CDR3 is CASSPDRASGPLENEQFF. As DNA, the CDR3 is TGTGCCAGTAGCCCGGACAGGGCTTCTGGGCCCCTTGAAAATGAGCAGTTCTTC.

The chain is built from TRBV15 and TRBJ1-1, with TRBD1 matching 9 bases. The CDR3 is 18 residues long. J was trimmed by 3 bases and V by 3 bases; bases with no gene match: 14. CDR1 is LNHNV and CDR2 is YYDKDF in the germline V gene (reference sequence). CDR3 nucleotides: TGTGCCACCAGCAGGTACCGTCGGGACAGGGTATCGGACACTGAAGCTTTCTTT. This codes for CATSRYRRDRVSDTEAFF.

The chain carries TRBV4-1 and TRBJ2-5, with 7 bases that match TRBD2. Trimming cost V 2 bases and J 2 bases; bases outside gene matches: 11. The CDR3 has 17 amino acids. CDR1 is MGHRA and CDR2 is YSYEKL in the germline V gene. As DNA, the CDR3 is TGCGCCAGCAGCCAAAGCCTATCAGCGGGGAGGCAAGAGACCCAGTACTTC. This encodes CASSQSLSAGRQETQYF.

The chain joins TRBV19 to TRBJ2-7; D is possibly TRBD2 (5 bases). This CDR3 has 14 residues. CDR1 and CDR2 from the germline V gene are LNHDA and SQIVND (reference sequence). V gave up 3 bases and J gave up 2 bases, with 11 bases separating them. The CDR3 loop reads CASSIREQAYEQYF. The CDR3 bases are TGTGCCAGTAGTATTCGGGAACAAGCCTACGAGCAGTACTTC.

This chain links TRBV11-3 with TRBJ2-7; D possibly corresponds to TRBD2 (6 bases). The V end lost 5 bases, the J end lost 5 bases, and 16 bases lay between the germline ends. CDR3 length: 14 residues. Germline lookup yields CDR1 SGHNT and CDR2 YENEEA. As DNA, the CDR3 is TGTGCCAGCAGCCTTCCGGGACGGAGGGACGAGCAGTACTTC. It translates to CASSLPGRRDEQYF.

The chain recombines TRBV4-1 with TRBJ1-2, with no clear D. The CDR3 has 16 amino acids. CDR1 and CDR2 (germline): MGHRA, YSYEKL. Trimming left V 1 base short and J 4 bases short, with 16 bases between. The CDR3 DNA reads TGCGCCAGCAGCCAAGGAGCGTACTCCCGGTCCTATGGCTACACCTTC. Residues: CASSQGAYSRSYGYTF.

The chain recombines TRBV4-3 with TRBJ2-1, with 12 nucleotides matching TRBD2. Losses at the gene ends were 3 bases for V and 3 bases for J; bases not matched to a gene: 0. The germline CDR1 and CDR2 sequences are LGHNA and YSLEER. This CDR3 region has 15 residues. CDR3 DNA: TGCGCCAGCAGCCAGGGACTAGCGGGCTACAATGAGCAGTTCTTC. It encodes CASSQGLAGYNEQFF.

The J gene is TRBJ2-7, the V gene TRBV30; 10 nucleotides align to TRBD1. Trimming removed 3 bases from V and 5 bases from J; junction bases left unmatched: 7. This CDR3 contains 14 residues. CDR1 GTSNPN and CDR2 SVGIG come from the germline V gene (reference sequence). DNA of the CDR3: TGTGCCTGGAGCCTCGGGACAGGGGCTAACGAGCAGTACTTC. Amino acids: CAWSLGTGANEQYF.

The chain couples TRBV27 to TRBJ1-4; the match to TRBD1 covers 9 bases. Germline V gene data show CDR1 as MNHEY and CDR2 as SMNVEV (reference sequence). V lost 1 base to trimming and J lost 8 bases; unmatched junction nucleotides: 5. The CDR3 covers 15 residues. The CDR3 here is CASSLYRGREEKLFF. CDR3 nucleotides: TGTGCCAGCAGTTTATACAGGGGGCGCGAGGAAAAACTGTTTTTT.

V usage is TRBV27 and J usage is TRBJ2-7; D gene ambiguous. The CDR3 loop spans 15 amino acids. The germline CDR1 and CDR2 sequences are MNHEY and SMNVEV (reference sequence). Trimming pared 5 bases from V and 0 bases from J, leaving 14 bases between. The CDR3 nucleotides are TGTGCCAGCAGTCCGAACCCGTCCAGCTCCTACGAGCAGTACTTC. Protein product: CASSPNPSSSYEQYF.

This chain links TRBV19 with TRBJ1-3, with D hard to call. CDR3 length equals 11 residues. Trimming cost V 11 bases and J 6 bases, with 11 bases left between them. CDR1 LNHDA and CDR2 SQIVND come from the germline V gene (reference sequence). The DNA for the CDR3 is TGTGCCTGCCGAAGCGAAAACACCATATATTTT. It codes for CACRSENTIYF.

The V call is TRBV9, the J call TRBJ2-1; 10 bases agree with TRBD2. V shed 1 base and J 6 bases; nucleotides not matched to a gene: 1. Germline V gene sequence: CDR1 SGDLS, CDR2 YYNGEE. The CDR3 sequence is 14 residues long. The CDR3 bases are TGTGCCAGCAGCGTAACTAGCGGGGTCAATGAGCAGTTCTTC. Translation gives CASSVTSGVNEQFF.

As regards this clone: The same CDR3 can be traced to other DNA sequences in this sample. This chain connects TRBV30 to TRBJ1-1; D perhaps matches TRBD1 (5 bases). V gave up 4 bases and J gave up 1 base, with 10 bases separating them. This CDR3 is 13 amino acids long. Germline values: CDR1 GTSNPN, CDR2 SVGIG (reference sequence). The CDR3 is CAWTLTGNTEAFF. The CDR3 DNA is TGTGCCTGGACCCTTACAGGGAACACTGAAGCTTTCTTT.

V is TRBV6-1 and J is TRBJ2-1; unclear D gene. This CDR3 has 11 amino acids. Per germline, CDR1 MNHNS and CDR2 SASEGT. The germline V and J ends were trimmed by 2 bases and 8 bases, with 4 bases remaining between them. The CDR3 coding sequence is TGTGCCAGCAGTGAATCTCATGAGCAGTTCTTC. It codes for CASSESHEQFF.

V usage is TRBV30 and J usage is TRBJ2-1, with 13 bases lining up with TRBD2. J gave up 3 bases and V 8 bases, and 4 bases lay outside the gene matches. The CDR3 sequence is 14 residues long. CDR1 and CDR2 (germline): GTSNPN, SVGIG (reference sequence). For the CDR3, the DNA is TGTGCCGGTACTAGCGGGGGGGTCTACAATGAGCAGTTCTTC. Its translation: CAGTSGGVYNEQFF.

The rearrangement uses TRBV5-6 and TRBJ2-1; TRBD2 aligns across 8 bases. The CDR3 runs to 13 residues. Germline lookup yields CDR1 SGHDT and CDR2 YYEEEE. Trimming cost V 3 bases and J 8 bases; bases outside gene matches: 4. The CDR3 nucleotides are TGTGCCAGCAGCTCGGGACTAGTATATGAGCAGTTCTTC. Its translation is CASSSGLVYEQFF.

This chain uses TRBV7-9 with TRBJ2-1, with 11 bases fitting TRBD2. This CDR3 is 16 amino acids long. Trimming cost V 5 bases and J 4 bases; bases outside gene matches: 7. Germline V gene sequence: CDR1 SEHNR, CDR2 FQNEAQ (reference sequence). DNA of the CDR3: TGTGCCAGCAGCGTTCTAGCGGGGGGACCATACAATGAGCAGTTCTTC. Translated, it gives CASSVLAGGPYNEQFF.

This chain links TRBV4-3 with TRBJ1-1; TRBD1 is a possible D gene (5 bases). Trimming took off 0 bases at V and 4 bases at J, with 12 bases between the two ends. This CDR3 is built from 15 residues. Germline CDR1 is LGHNA and CDR2 is YSLEER. DNA for the CDR3: TGCGCCAGCAGCCAAGAGTCCGGGGGGGTCACTGAAGCTTTCTTT. This sequence encodes CASSQESGGVTEAFF.

CDR3 DNA: TGTGCCAGCAGTCCGGGACTAGCCTCCTACGAGCAGTACTTC. This codes for CASSPGLASYEQYF. The V and J genes are TRBV7-2 and TRBJ2-7; 9 nucleotides match TRBD2. The CDR3 has 14 residues. V was clipped by 6 bases and J by 0 bases; unmatched bases: 3. CDR1 is SGHTA, CDR2 FQGNSA, per germline.

CDR3 coding DNA: TGTGCCAGCAGCCGGGGGGTCCCAGATACGCAGTATTTT. It translates to CASSRGVPDTQYF. The chain combines TRBV7-8 with TRBJ2-3, with 7 positions matching TRBD2. The V segment lost 5 bases and the J segment 4 bases; nucleotides outside the gene matches: 3. Looked up from germline, CDR1 is SGHVS and CDR2 is FQNEAQ. There are 13 residues in the CDR3.

The chain recombines TRBV9 with TRBJ2-3, with D maybe TRBD2 (7 bases). The CDR3 length is 17 residues. The germline gives CDR1 SGDLS, CDR2 YYNGEE. Trimming removed 0 bases at V and 3 bases at J, with 17 bases between. The CDR3 nucleotides read TGTGCCAGCAGCGTAGGGGGGAACAGGGAGGGAACAGATACGCAGTATTTT. Residues: CASSVGGNREGTDTQYF.

In its sample, this clone was seen a few times. V and J are TRBV18 and TRBJ1-1, with D maybe TRBD1 (5 bases). V lost 4 bases and J lost 4, with 13 bases in between. In germline, CDR1 is KGHSH, CDR2 LQKENI. This CDR3 comprises 14 residues. The CDR3 nucleotides read TGTGCCAGCTCACTCCGGGGGGTGGGCACTGAAGCTTTCTTT. This gives the protein CASSLRGVGTEAFF.

V gene TRBV25-1 combines with J gene TRBJ1-1; D is ambiguous. The CDR3 is 12 residues long. V was cut by 6 bases and J by 1 base, with 6 bases left in between. CDR1 is MGHDK, CDR2 SYGVNS, per germline. CDR3 bases: TGTGCCAGCAGCACAAGGAACACTGAAGCTTTCTTT. Translating it yields CASSTRNTEAFF.

The J gene is TRBJ2-5, the V gene TRBV7-8; 8 nucleotides match TRBD2. V was pared by 5 bases and J by 2 bases, with 22 bases of the junction left unmatched. There are 20 residues in the CDR3. Germline CDR1 is SGHVS and CDR2 is FQNEAQ. The CDR3 region is CASSPVLSDGGGTAQETQYF. The CDR3 DNA reads as TGTGCCAGCAGCCCCGTCCTCAGCGACGGGGGGGGGACTGCACAAGAGACCCAGTACTTC.

V usage is TRBV19 and J usage is TRBJ2-7, with 7 nucleotides matching TRBD1. The germline CDR1 and CDR2 sequences are LNHDA and SQIVND (reference sequence). J gave up 3 bases and V 4 bases, and 6 bases lay outside the gene matches. CDR3 length: 14 amino acids. The CDR3 DNA reads TGTGCCAGTAGTAACCGGGACAGACTCTACGAGCAGTACTTC. Translated, it gives CASSNRDRLYEQYF.

The chain recombines TRBV6-5 with TRBJ1-1; possibly TRBD1 for D (6 bases). CDR3 length: 14 amino acids. The ends were cut back, 2 bases at V and 1 base at J, with 8 bases in the middle. Germline V gene lookup returns CDR1 MNHEY and CDR2 SVGAGI. The DNA for the CDR3 is TGTGCCAGCAGTTACGGGACACCGAACACTGAAGCTTTCTTT. Protein: CASSYGTPNTEAFF.

This rearrangement joins TRBV4-1 to TRBJ1-2; TRBD1 is a possible D gene (5 bases). The CDR3 consists of 14 residues. V shed 1 base and J shed 4 bases, with 10 bases lying between them. CDR1 is MGHRA, CDR2 YSYEKL, per germline. In DNA, the CDR3 is TGCGCCAGCAGCCAAGCGGGACTTTCCTATGGCTACACCTTC. It translates to CASSQAGLSYGYTF.

The V call is TRBV9, the J call TRBJ2-7, with 8 bases fitting TRBD1. This CDR3 region has 14 residues. Trimming at V came to 5 bases and at J to 5 bases, leaving 9 bases not matched to a gene. The germline V gene has CDR1 SGDLS and CDR2 YYNGEE. The CDR3 nucleotides are TGTGCCAGCAGTCATGGACAGGGCCCCCACGAGCAGTACTTC. Translated, it gives CASSHGQGPHEQYF.

This clone was picked up one time. CDR3 loop: CASSLDITGNTGELFF. In DNA form, the CDR3 reads TGTGCCAGCAGCTTGGATATAACGGGGAACACCGGGGAGCTGTTTTTT. The chain has TRBV5-6 and TRBJ2-2; no firm D call. Trimming pared 0 bases from V and 1 base from J, leaving 10 bases between. The CDR3 is 16 residues long. Per the germline V gene, CDR1 is SGHDT and CDR2 is YYEEEE.

V usage is TRBV5-6 and J usage is TRBJ1-6; D uncertain. Looked up from germline, CDR1 is SGHDT and CDR2 is YYEEEE. This CDR3 comprises 14 residues. V was shortened by 0 bases and J by 10 bases, with 11 bases between the two germline ends. The CDR3 loop is CASSLGQAPSPLHF. The CDR3 DNA follows: TGTGCCAGCAGCTTGGGGCAAGCGCCCTCACCCCTCCACTTT. Full variable domain (rest looked up from reference TRBV5-6 and TRBJ1-6): DAGVTQSPTHLIKTRGQQVTLRCSPKSGHDTVSWYQQALGQGPQFIFQYYEEEERQRGNFPDRFSGHQFPNYSSELNVNALLLGDSALYLCASSLGQAPSPLHFGNGTRLTVT.

The CDR3 bases are TGTGCCAGCAGGCCGGGGGTGGCCGATACGCAGTATTTT. Translating it yields CASRPGVADTQYF. This chain links TRBV6-6 with TRBJ2-3, with a possible D match to TRBD2 (6 bases). This CDR3 has 13 amino acids. V gave up 6 bases and J gave up 6 bases, with 13 bases separating them. Germline assignment: CDR1 MNHNY and CDR2 SVGAGI (reference sequence).